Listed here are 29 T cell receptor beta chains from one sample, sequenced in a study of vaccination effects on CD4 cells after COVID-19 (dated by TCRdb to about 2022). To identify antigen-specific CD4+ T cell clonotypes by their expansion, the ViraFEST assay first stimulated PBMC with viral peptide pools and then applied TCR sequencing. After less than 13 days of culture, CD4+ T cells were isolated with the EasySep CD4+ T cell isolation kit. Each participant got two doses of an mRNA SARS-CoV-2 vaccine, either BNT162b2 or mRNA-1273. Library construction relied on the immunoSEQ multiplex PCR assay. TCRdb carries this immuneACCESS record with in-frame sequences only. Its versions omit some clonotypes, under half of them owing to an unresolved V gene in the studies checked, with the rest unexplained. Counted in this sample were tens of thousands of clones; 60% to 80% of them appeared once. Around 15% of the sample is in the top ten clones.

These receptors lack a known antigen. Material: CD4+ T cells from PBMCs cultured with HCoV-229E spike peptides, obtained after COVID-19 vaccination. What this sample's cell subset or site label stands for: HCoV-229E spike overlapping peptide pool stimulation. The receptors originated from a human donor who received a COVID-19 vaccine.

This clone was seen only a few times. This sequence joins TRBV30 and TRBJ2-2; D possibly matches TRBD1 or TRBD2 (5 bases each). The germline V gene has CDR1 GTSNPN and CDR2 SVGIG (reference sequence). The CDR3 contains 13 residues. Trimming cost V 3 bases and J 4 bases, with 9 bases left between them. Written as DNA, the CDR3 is TGTGCCTGGAGGCTTGGGGGCACCGGGGAGCTGTTTTTT. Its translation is CAWRLGGTGELFF. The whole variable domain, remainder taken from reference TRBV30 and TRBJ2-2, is SQTIHQWPATLVQPVGSPLSLECTVEGTSNPNLYWYRQAAGRGLQLLFYSVGIGQISSEVPQNLSASRPQDRQFILSSKKLLLSDSGFYLCAWRLGGTGELFFGEGSRLTVL.

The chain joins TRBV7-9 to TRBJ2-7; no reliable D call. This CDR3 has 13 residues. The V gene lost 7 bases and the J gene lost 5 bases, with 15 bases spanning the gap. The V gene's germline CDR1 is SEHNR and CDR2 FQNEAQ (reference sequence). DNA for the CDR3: TGTGCCAGCACAACTCCCGGTCCACACGAGCAGTACTTC. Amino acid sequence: CASTTPGPHEQYF.

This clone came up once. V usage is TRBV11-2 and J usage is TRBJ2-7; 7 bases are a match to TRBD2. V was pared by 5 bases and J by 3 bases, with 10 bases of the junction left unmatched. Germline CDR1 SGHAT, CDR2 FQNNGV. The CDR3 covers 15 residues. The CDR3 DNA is TGTGCCAGCAGCCCAGTTGGCGGGGGTAACTACGAGCAGTACTTC. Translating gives CASSPVGGGNYEQYF.

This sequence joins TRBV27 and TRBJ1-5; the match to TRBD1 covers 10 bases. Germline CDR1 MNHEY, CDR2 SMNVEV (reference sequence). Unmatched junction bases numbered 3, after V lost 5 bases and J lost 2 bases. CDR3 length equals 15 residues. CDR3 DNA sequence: TGTGCCAGCAGTCCCGGGACAGGGGGCAATCAGCCCCAGCATTTT. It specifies CASSPGTGGNQPQHF.

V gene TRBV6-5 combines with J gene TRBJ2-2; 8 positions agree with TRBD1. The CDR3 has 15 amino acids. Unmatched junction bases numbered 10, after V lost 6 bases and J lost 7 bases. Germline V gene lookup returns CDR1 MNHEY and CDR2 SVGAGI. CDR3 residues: CASSRGQGGGGELFF. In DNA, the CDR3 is TGTGCCAGCAGCAGAGGACAGGGAGGTGGCGGGGAGCTGTTTTTT.

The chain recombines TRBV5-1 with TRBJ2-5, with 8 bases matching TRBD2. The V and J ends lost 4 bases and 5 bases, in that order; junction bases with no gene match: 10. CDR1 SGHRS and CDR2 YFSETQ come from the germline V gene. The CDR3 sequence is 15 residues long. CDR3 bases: TGCGCCAGCAGCCCGGGAGGGCCTCTCGGTGAGACCCAGTACTTC. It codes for CASSPGGPLGETQYF.

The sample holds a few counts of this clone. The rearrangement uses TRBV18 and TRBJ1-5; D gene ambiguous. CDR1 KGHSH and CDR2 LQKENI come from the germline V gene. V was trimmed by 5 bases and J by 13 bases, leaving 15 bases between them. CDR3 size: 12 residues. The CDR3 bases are TGTGCCAGCTCAACCACGGGCGAAGCACAGCATTTT. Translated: CASSTTGEAQHF.

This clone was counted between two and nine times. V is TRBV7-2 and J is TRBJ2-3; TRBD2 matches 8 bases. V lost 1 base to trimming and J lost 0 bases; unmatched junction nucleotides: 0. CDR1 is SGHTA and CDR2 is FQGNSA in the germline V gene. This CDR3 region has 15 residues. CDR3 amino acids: CASSLERESTDTQYF. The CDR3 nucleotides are TGTGCCAGCAGCTTAGAGCGGGAGAGCACAGATACGCAGTATTTT.

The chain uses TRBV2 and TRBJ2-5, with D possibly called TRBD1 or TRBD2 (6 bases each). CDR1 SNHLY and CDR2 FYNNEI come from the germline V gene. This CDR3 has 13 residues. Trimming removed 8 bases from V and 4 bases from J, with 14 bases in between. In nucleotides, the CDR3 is TGTGCCAGCGGAGTTGAGGGGGGAGAGACCCAGTACTTC. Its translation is CASGVEGGETQYF.

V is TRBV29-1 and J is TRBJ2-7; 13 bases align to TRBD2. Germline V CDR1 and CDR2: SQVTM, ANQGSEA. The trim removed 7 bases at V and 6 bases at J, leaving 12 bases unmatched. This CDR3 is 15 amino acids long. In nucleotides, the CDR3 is TGCAGCGCAGAGGAGGGACTAGCGGGATTTCGCGAGCAGTACTTC. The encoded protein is CSAEEGLAGFREQYF.

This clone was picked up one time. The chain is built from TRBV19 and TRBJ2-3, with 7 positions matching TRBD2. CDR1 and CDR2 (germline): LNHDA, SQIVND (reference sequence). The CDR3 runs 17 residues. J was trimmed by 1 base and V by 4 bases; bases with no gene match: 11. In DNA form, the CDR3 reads TGTGCCAGTAGTAAACAGGAGAGGCTAGCGGGCACAGATACGCAGTATTTT. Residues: CASSKQERLAGTDTQYF.

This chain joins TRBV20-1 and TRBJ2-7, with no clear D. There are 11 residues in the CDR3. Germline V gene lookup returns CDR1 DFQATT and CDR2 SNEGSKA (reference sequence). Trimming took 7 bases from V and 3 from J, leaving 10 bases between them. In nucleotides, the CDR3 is TGCAGTGGGGCAAAACTCTACGAGCAGTACTTC. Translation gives CSGAKLYEQYF.

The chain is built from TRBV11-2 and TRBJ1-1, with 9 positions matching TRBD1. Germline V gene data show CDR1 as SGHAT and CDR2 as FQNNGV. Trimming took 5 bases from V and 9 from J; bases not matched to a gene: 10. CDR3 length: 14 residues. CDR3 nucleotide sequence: TGTGCCAGCAGCAACCGGGACAGGGAAGACAAAGCTTTCTTT. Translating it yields CASSNRDREDKAFF. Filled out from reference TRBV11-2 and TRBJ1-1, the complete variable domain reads EAGVAQSPRYKIIEKRQSVAFWCNPISGHATLYWYQQILGQGPKLLIQFQNNGVVDDSQLPKDRFSAERLKGVDSTLKIQPAKLEDSAVYLCASSNRDREDKAFFGQGTRLTVV.

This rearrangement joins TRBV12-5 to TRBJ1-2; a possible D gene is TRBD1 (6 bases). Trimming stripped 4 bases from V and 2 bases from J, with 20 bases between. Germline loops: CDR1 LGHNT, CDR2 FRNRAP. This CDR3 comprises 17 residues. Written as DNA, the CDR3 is TGTGCTAGTGGTTATCGGGACATGGGAAGGTCGAACTATGGCTACACCTTC. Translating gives CASGYRDMGRSNYGYTF. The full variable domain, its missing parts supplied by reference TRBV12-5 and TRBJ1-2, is DARVTQTPRHKVTEMGQEVTMRCQPILGHNTVFWYRQTMMQGLELLAYFRNRAPLDDSGMPKDRFSAEMPDATLATLKIQPSEPRDSAVYFCASGYRDMGRSNYGYTFGSGTRLTVV.

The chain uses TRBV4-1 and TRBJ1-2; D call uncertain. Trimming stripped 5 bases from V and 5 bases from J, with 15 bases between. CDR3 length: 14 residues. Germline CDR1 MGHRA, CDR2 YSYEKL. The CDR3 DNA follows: TGCGCCAGCAGCTTGACGGACGGAGGATATGGCTACACCTTC. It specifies CASSLTDGGYGYTF.

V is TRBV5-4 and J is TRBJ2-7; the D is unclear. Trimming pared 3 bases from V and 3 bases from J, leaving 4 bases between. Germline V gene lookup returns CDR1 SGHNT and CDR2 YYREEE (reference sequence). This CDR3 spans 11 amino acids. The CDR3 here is CASSSDYEQYF. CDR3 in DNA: TGTGCCAGCAGCTCTGACTACGAGCAGTACTTC.

CDR3 nucleotide sequence: TGTGCCAGCAGTGAATGGAGTCGGAAAGAGACCCAGTACTTC. This translates into CASSEWSRKETQYF. This chain connects TRBV2 to TRBJ2-5; D call uncertain. Trimming stripped 2 bases from V and 3 bases from J, with 10 bases between. Germline CDR1 SNHLY, CDR2 FYNNEI. The CDR3 spans 14 residues.

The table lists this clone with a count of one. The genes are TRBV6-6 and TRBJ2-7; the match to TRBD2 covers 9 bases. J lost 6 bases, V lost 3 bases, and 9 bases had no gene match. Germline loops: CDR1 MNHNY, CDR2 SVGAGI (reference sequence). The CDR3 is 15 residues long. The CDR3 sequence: CASSYLASGKGEQYF. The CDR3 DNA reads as TGTGCCAGCAGTTATCTGGCTAGCGGGAAGGGCGAGCAGTACTTC.

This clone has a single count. As DNA, the CDR3 is TGTGCCAGCAGTGGGGACGCTGTCTACTCCTACGAGCAGTACTTC. Its translation is CASSGDAVYSYEQYF. The rearrangement joins TRBV6-1 to TRBJ2-7, with D possibly called TRBD1 or TRBD2 (5 bases each). Germline V CDR1 and CDR2: MNHNS, SASEGT. The CDR3 loop spans 15 amino acids. Trimming stripped 4 bases from V and 0 bases from J, with 13 bases between.

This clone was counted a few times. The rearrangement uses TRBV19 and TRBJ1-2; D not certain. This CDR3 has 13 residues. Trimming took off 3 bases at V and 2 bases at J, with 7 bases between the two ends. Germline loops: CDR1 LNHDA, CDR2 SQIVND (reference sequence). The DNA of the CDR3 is TGTGCCAGTAGTATCAATTACAACTATGGCTACACCTTC. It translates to CASSINYNYGYTF.

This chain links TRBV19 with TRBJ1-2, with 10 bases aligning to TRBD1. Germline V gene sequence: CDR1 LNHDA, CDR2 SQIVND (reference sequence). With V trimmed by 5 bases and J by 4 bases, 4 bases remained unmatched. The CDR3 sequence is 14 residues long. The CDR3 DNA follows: TGTGCCAGTAGTGGGGACAGGGGACTCTATGGCTACACCTTC. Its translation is CASSGDRGLYGYTF.

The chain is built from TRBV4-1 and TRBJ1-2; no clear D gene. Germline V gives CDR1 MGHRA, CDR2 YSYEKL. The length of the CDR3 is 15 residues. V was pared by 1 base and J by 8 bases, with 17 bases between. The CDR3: CASSQVVGFSGGYTF. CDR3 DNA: TGCGCCAGCAGCCAAGTGGTTGGGTTTTCGGGGGGCTACACCTTC.

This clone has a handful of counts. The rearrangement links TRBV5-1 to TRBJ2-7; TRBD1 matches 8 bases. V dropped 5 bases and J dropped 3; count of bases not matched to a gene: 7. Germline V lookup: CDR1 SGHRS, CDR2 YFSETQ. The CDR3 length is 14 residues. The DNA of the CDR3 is TGCGCCAGCAGTTGGACAGGGTCGGGCTACGAGCAGTACTTC. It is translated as CASSWTGSGYEQYF.

This CDR3 reads CASSVARGLERGEQFF. The CDR3 nucleotides are TGTGCCAGCAGCGTAGCTAGAGGGCTAGAGCGCGGGGAGCAGTTCTTC. The V and J genes are TRBV9 and TRBJ2-1; perhaps TRBD2 as D (5 bases). This CDR3 region has 16 residues. Germline-derived CDR1 and CDR2 are SGDLS and YYNGEE. V lost 0 bases, J lost 10 bases, and 20 bases lay in between.

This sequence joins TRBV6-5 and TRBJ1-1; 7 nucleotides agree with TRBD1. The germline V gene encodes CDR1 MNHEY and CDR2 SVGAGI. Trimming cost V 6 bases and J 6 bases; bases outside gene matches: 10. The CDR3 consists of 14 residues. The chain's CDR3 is CASRDRQGSAEAFF. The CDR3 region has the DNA TGTGCCAGCAGGGATAGACAGGGCTCGGCTGAAGCTTTCTTT.

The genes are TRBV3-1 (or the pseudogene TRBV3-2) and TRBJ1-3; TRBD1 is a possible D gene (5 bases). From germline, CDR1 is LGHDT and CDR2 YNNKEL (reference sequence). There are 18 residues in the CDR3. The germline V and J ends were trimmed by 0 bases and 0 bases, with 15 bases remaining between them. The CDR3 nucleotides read TGTGCCAGCAGCCAAGAATCTTGGGGGGTTAGCTCTGGAAACACCATATATTTT. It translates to CASSQESWGVSSGNTIYF.

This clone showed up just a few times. This chain's CDR3 is CASSPEGGTYEQYF. The CDR3, as DNA: TGTGCCAGCAGCCCGGAGGGGGGGACCTACGAGCAGTACTTC. The gene calls are TRBV3-1 (or the pseudogene TRBV3-2) and TRBJ2-7; D may be TRBD2 (7 bases). V lost 4 bases to trimming and J lost 2 bases, with 12 bases between them. This CDR3 is 14 amino acids long. Germline assignment: CDR1 LGHDT and CDR2 YNNKEL (reference sequence).

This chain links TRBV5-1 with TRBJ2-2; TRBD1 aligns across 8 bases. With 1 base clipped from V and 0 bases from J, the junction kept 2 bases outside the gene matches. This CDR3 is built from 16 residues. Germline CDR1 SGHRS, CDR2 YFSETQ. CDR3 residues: CASSLRTGPNTGELFF. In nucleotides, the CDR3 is TGCGCCAGCAGCTTGCGGACAGGGCCGAACACCGGGGAGCTGTTTTTT.

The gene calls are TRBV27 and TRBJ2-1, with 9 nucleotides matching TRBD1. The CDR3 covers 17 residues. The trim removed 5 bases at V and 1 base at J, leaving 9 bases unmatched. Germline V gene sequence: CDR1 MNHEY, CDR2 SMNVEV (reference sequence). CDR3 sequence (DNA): TGTGCCAGCAGTGTCCGAAGCGGGACAGGGTCCTACAATGAGCAGTTCTTC. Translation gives CASSVRSGTGSYNEQFF.